Listed below are T cell receptor beta chains from one sample, sequenced in a study of blood T cell repertoires in COVID-19. TCRdb keeps only in-frame clones here, not all; method: immunoSEQ multiplex PCR. The sample holds around 60,000 clones; roughly 89% are singletons and the top ten take 1% to 1.5%. Sequenced input: peripheral blood. The receptors originated from an elderly woman with acute or convalescent COVID-19. CDR3s include the opening cysteine and the closing phenylalanine or tryptophan. The order of the fields is clone size, J gene, D gene, V gene, CDR3 protein, CDR3 DNA. D genes are given only for firm matches. The size of a clone is reported for some rows only, either as once, few or many, or as a class for expanded clones.

>NA|TRBJ1-6|NA|TRBV30
CAWKRLRFTGSPLHF
TGTGCCTGGAAACGGCTCCGATTTACAGGTTCACCCCTCCACTTT
>NA|TRBJ2-7|TRBD2|TRBV3-1/TRBV3-2
CASSPRGGGPSHEQYF
TGTGCCAGCAGCCCCCGGGGCGGGGGGCCCTCCCACGAGCAGTACTTC
>few|TRBJ2-3|TRBD1|TRBV6-5
CASSNAGQGSDTQYF
TGTGCCAGCTCCAACGCGGGACAGGGATCAGATACGCAGTATTTT
>NA|TRBJ1-2|TRBD1|TRBV28
CASLPTDRVRGYTF
TGTGCCAGCCTCCCCACGGACAGGGTGCGTGGCTACACCTTC
>few|TRBJ2-2|NA|TRBV7-3
CASSLGQHTGELFF
TGTGCCAGCAGCTTAGGGCAGCACACCGGGGAGCTGTTTTTT
>NA|TRBJ1-1|TRBD1|TRBV18
CASSPRQGAGTEAFF
TGTGCCAGCTCACCAAGACAGGGGGCCGGGACTGAAGCTTTCTTT
>NA|TRBJ1-1|TRBD1|TRBV29-1
CSAKDRVAFF
TGCAGCGCCAAAGACAGGGTGGCTTTCTTT
>NA|TRBJ1-1|NA|TRBV30
CAWSRTNTEAFF
TGTGCCTGGAGTAGGACTAACACTGAAGCTTTCTTT
>NA|TRBJ2-3|NA|TRBV15
CATSRDRRGGDTQYF
TGTGCCACCAGCAGAGACCGGCGGGGAGGCGATACGCAGTATTTT
>NA|TRBJ2-3|TRBD1|TRBV29-1
CSVWGQYSTDTQYF
TGCAGCGTTTGGGGACAGTATAGCACAGATACGCAGTATTTT
>once|TRBJ2-2|NA|TRBV19
CASSRGRGDPGELFF
TGTGCCAGTAGTAGGGGGCGAGGGGATCCCGGGGAGCTGTTTTTT
>NA|TRBJ1-1|NA|TRBV27
CASSFEAMNTEAFF
TGTGCCAGCAGTTTTGAGGCAATGAACACTGAAGCTTTCTTT
>once|TRBJ2-1|NA|TRBV5-8
CASSLAQGYSYNEQFF
TGTGCCAGCAGCTTGGCCCAGGGATACTCCTACAATGAGCAGTTCTTC
>few|TRBJ2-3|TRBD2|TRBV5-1
CASSLASGTDTQYF
TGCGCCAGCAGCTTGGCCAGCGGGACGGATACGCAGTATTTT
>NA|TRBJ2-3|NA|TRBV5-1
CASRGQPGGFDTQYF
TGCGCCAGCCGAGGACAGCCAGGAGGTTTTGATACGCAGTATTTT
>NA|TRBJ1-5|NA|TRBV4-1
CASSQDPGSRQPQHF
TGCGCCAGCAGCCAAGACCCGGGTTCTAGGCAGCCCCAGCATTTT
>once|TRBJ1-1|TRBD1|TRBV19
CASRFQTGGTNTEAFF
TGTGCCAGTCGGTTTCAAACAGGGGGGACGAACACTGAAGCTTTCTTT
>NA|TRBJ2-1|TRBD2|TRBV5-1
CASSLGTSGLSYNEQFF
TGCGCCAGCAGCTTGGGGACTAGCGGGCTCTCCTACAATGAGCAGTTCTTC
>NA|TRBJ1-6|TRBD1|TRBV5-1
CASSLIGTANSPLHF
TGCGCCAGCAGCTTGATCGGGACAGCAAATTCACCCCTCCACTTT
>few|TRBJ1-2|NA|TRBV5-8
CASSLAINNGYTF
TGTGCCAGCAGCTTGGCCATAAACAATGGCTACACCTTC
>once|TRBJ2-6|NA|TRBV7-9
CAGRSSPYSGANVLTF
TGTGCCGGGAGATCGAGTCCTTACTCTGGGGCCAACGTCCTGACTTTC
>NA|TRBJ2-5|NA|TRBV7-2
CASRLEETQYF
TGTGCCAGCCGCTTGGAGGAGACCCAGTACTTC
>NA|TRBJ1-1|NA|TRBV14
CASSHFPSEAFF
TGTGCCAGCAGCCACTTTCCGTCTGAAGCTTTCTTT
>NA|TRBJ1-1|TRBD1|TRBV18
CASSLTGRAFF
TGTGCCAGCTCATTGACAGGGAGGGCTTTCTTT
>NA|TRBJ2-1|NA|TRBV7-9
CASSFWPRDNSYNEQFF
TGTGCCAGCAGCTTTTGGCCGAGGGACAACTCCTACAATGAGCAGTTCTTC
>NA|TRBJ2-1|NA|TRBV5-4
CASSRGSYNEQFF
TGTGCCAGCAGTCGGGGGAGTTACAATGAGCAGTTCTTC
>NA|TRBJ2-3|NA|TRBV21-1
CASSKGRRGPRVPDTQYF
TGTGCCAGCAGCAAAGGGCGAAGGGGCCCTAGGGTCCCAGATACGCAGTATTTT
>NA|TRBJ2-7|NA|TRBV15
CATSRELAGAYEQYF
TGTGCCACCAGCAGAGAGTTGGCAGGGGCCTACGAGCAGTACTTC
>NA|TRBJ2-1|NA|TRBV7-9
CASSPQRFSYNEQFF
TGTGCCAGCAGCCCGCAGCGGTTCTCCTACAATGAGCAGTTCTTC
>NA|TRBJ1-1|TRBD1|TRBV25-1
CASSEGTAMNTEAFF
TGTGCCAGCAGTGAAGGGACAGCCATGAACACTGAAGCTTTCTTT
>NA|TRBJ1-1|NA|TRBV5-1
CASSLDGTMNTEAFF
TGCGCCAGCAGCTTGGACGGGACAATGAACACTGAAGCTTTCTTT
>NA|TRBJ1-1|TRBD1|TRBV18
CASSPLEQGDTEAFF
TGTGCCAGCTCACCCCTAGAACAGGGGGACACTGAAGCTTTCTTT
>NA|TRBJ2-7|NA|TRBV28
CASSRLQGYEQYF
TGTGCCAGCAGCCGATTACAGGGCTACGAGCAGTACTTC
>NA|TRBJ1-1|NA|TRBV7-2
CASSFGGQTEAFF
TGTGCCAGCAGCTTCGGGGGGCAAACTGAAGCTTTCTTT
>NA|TRBJ1-1|NA|TRBV7-8
CASSPWTEFEAFF
TGTGCCAGCAGCCCATGGACAGAGTTTGAAGCTTTCTTT
>once|TRBJ1-1|NA|TRBV5-1
CASSFGGNTEAFF
TGCGCCAGCAGCTTCGGGGGGAATACTGAAGCTTTCTTT
>few|TRBJ1-3|NA|TRBV9
CASSVETAGNTIYF
TGTGCCAGCAGCGTAGAAACAGCTGGAAACACCATATATTTT
>NA|TRBJ2-1|TRBD2|TRBV27
CASSPALQRESYNEQFF
TGTGCCAGCAGTCCAGCTCTACAGCGGGAGTCCTACAATGAGCAGTTCTTC
>NA|TRBJ1-1|NA|TRBV4-3
CASSLIFGTRITEAFF
TGCGCCAGCAGCCTAATCTTTGGGACAAGGATCACTGAAGCTTTCTTT
>NA|TRBJ2-7|TRBD1|TRBV27
CASSRSPGGSPYEQYF
TGTGCCAGCAGTCGATCTCCAGGGGGTTCGCCCTACGAGCAGTACTTC
>NA|TRBJ2-7|TRBD1|TRBV7-2
CASSLTTGGDSYEQYF
TGTGCCAGCAGCTTGACCACAGGGGGTGACTCCTACGAGCAGTACTTC
>NA|TRBJ2-1|TRBD2|TRBV7-9
CASSEGTSGRDEQFF
TGTGCCAGCAGCGAAGGGACTAGCGGGAGGGATGAGCAGTTCTTC
>NA|TRBJ2-7|NA|TRBV7-2
CASSPQFSSYEQYF
TGTGCCAGCAGCCCCCAATTTAGCTCCTACGAGCAGTACTTC